A single sample is the source of the 17 T cell receptor beta chains below, sequenced in a study of beta chain features in type 1 diabetes. Of the isolated RNA, all was reverse transcribed, and so the sequenced material was expressed TCRB transcripts. Assay: immunoSEQ multiplex PCR; the TCRdb copy retains only in-frame clones and omits some. Of about 130,000 clones in the sample, about a tenth were seen once. The material sequenced was central memory CD4+ T cells from blood. These receptors were obtained from a man between 18 and 35 years old in good health.

This clone was picked up a small number of times. Other nucleotide sequences from this sample produce the same CDR3. The rearrangement uses TRBV7-9 and TRBJ2-1; 8 positions agree with TRBD2. The germline CDR1 and CDR2 sequences are SEHNR and FQNEAQ (reference sequence). The CDR3 consists of 14 residues. The junction had 4 bases not matched to a gene; V was cut back by 5 bases and J by 4 bases. CDR3 protein: CASSPGLGYNEQFF. In DNA form, the CDR3 reads TGTGCCAGCAGCCCGGGACTAGGATACAATGAGCAGTTCTTC.

This clone has more than one count but fewer than ten. The V and J genes are TRBV4-3 and TRBJ1-5, with D perhaps matching TRBD1 (5 bases). V dropped 2 bases and J dropped 5 bases, with 19 bases sitting between them. This CDR3 has 17 amino acids. Germline-derived CDR1 and CDR2 are LGHNA and YSLEER. In DNA, the CDR3 is TGCGCCAGCAGCCAACAATTCGACCGGGGGAGGGATCAGCCCCAGCATTTT. Translation gives CASSQQFDRGRDQPQHF.

The chain has TRBV29-1 and TRBJ2-1; the match to TRBD1 covers 8 bases. The V gene end was trimmed by 1 base and the J gene end by 0 bases; junction bases not matched to a gene: 11. The CDR3 totals 18 residues. Germline lookup yields CDR1 SQVTM and CDR2 ANQGSEA. The CDR3 bases are TGCAGCGTTGAAGGGACAGGGTCCAGGCAGAGCTCCTACAATGAGCAGTTCTTC. Protein: CSVEGTGSRQSSYNEQFF.

This clone has a handful of counts. The rearrangement links TRBV18 to TRBJ2-7; D gene unclear. V was trimmed by 2 bases and J by 2 bases, leaving 7 bases between them. CDR3 size: 13 residues. Germline V gene sequence: CDR1 KGHSH, CDR2 LQKENI. The CDR3 reads CASSPMETYEQYF. The CDR3, as DNA: TGTGCCAGCTCACCAATGGAGACCTACGAGCAGTACTTC.

V is TRBV7-8 and J is TRBJ1-1, with 7 bases that match TRBD1. In germline, CDR1 is SGHVS, CDR2 FQNEAQ. V shed 3 bases and J 8 bases; nucleotides not matched to a gene: 9. This CDR3 is 14 amino acids long. For the CDR3, the DNA is TGTGCCAGCAGCTTGGGACAGTCTTACCGGGAAGCTTTCTTT. This encodes CASSLGQSYREAFF.

The chain has TRBV5-6 and TRBJ1-2; D possibly corresponds to TRBD1 (6 bases). CDR1 is SGHDT, CDR2 YYEEEE, per germline. The CDR3 is 16 residues long. V was pared by 4 bases and J by 3 bases, with 19 bases between. The CDR3 spells CASSPGTQRHYYGYTF. For the CDR3, the DNA is TGTGCCAGCAGCCCTGGGACACAACGGCACTACTATGGCTACACCTTC.

The chain is built from TRBV6-1 and TRBJ2-1; 12 bases agree with TRBD2. The CDR3 is 17 amino acids. With 4 bases clipped from V and 6 bases from J, the junction kept 10 bases outside the gene matches. From germline, CDR1 is MNHNS and CDR2 SASEGT. CDR3 sequence reads: CASSGWTSGVGSNEQFF. CDR3 coding DNA: TGTGCCAGCAGTGGCTGGACTAGCGGGGTCGGGTCCAATGAGCAGTTCTTC.

With respect to this clone: Other DNA sequences in this sample translate to the same CDR3. The chain combines TRBV9 with TRBJ1-4; maybe TRBD1 (5 bases). This CDR3 is built from 14 residues. Germline lookup yields CDR1 SGDLS and CDR2 YYNGEE. Trimming stripped 2 bases from V and 7 bases from J, with 12 bases between. The CDR3 coding sequence is TGTGCCAGCAGCGTCGGGCAGGGCAGTGAAAAACTGTTTTTT. Translated, it gives CASSVGQGSEKLFF.

This clone was seen a handful of times. The chain links TRBV7-2 to TRBJ2-3; D remains ambiguous. This CDR3 spans 15 amino acids. The germline CDR1 and CDR2 sequences are SGHTA and FQGNSA. Trimming shortened V by 6 bases and J by 1 base, and 14 bases separated the two germline ends. DNA for the CDR3: TGTGCCAGCAGGCTAGTCATAGAGGGCACAGATACGCAGTATTTT. Protein sequence: CASRLVIEGTDTQYF. The full variable domain, in which reference TRBV7-2 and TRBJ2-3 provide the parts outside the CDR3, is GAGVSQSPSNKVTEKGKDVELRCDPISGHTALYWYRQSLGQGLEFLIYFQGNSAPDKSGLPSDRFSAERTGGSVSTLTIQRTQQEDSAVYLCASRLVIEGTDTQYFGPGTRLTVL.

This chain uses TRBV2 with TRBJ2-5, with 8 bases identical to TRBD2. After removal of 2 bases from V and 5 bases from J, the junction contained 7 bases not matched to a gene. The CDR3 extends over 15 amino acids. The V gene's germline CDR1 is SNHLY and CDR2 FYNNEI. CDR3 nucleotide sequence: TGTGCCAGCAGTGAAACGGGGGGGCGGGGTGAGACCCAGTACTTC. Translated, it gives CASSETGGRGETQYF.

The rearrangement links TRBV2 to TRBJ2-5, with TRBD1 identical over 9 bases. This CDR3 spans 12 amino acids. V shed 11 bases, J shed 3 bases, and the junction held 4 bases outside the gene matches. Germline CDR1 SNHLY, CDR2 FYNNEI. As DNA, the CDR3 is TGTGCCGACCGGGACAGGGAAGAGACCCAGTACTTC. It codes for CADRDREETQYF.

V gene TRBV6-5 combines with J gene TRBJ1-1; tentative D call: TRBD1 (5 bases). V was cut by 6 bases and J by 1 base, with 9 bases left in between. The CDR3 extends over 13 amino acids. Germline V gene sequence: CDR1 MNHEY, CDR2 SVGAGI. The CDR3, as DNA: TGTGCCAGCAGCCCAGGACAGAACACTGAAGCTTTCTTT. Its translation is CASSPGQNTEAFF.

This clone was seen more than once but under ten times. In nucleotides, the CDR3 is TGCGCCAGCAGCCTGGGACTAGCGGCTACCTACGAGCAGTACTTC. Amino acid sequence: CASSLGLAATYEQYF. The gene calls are TRBV5-1 and TRBJ2-7; TRBD2 matches 11 bases. There are 15 residues in the CDR3. The germline gives CDR1 SGHRS, CDR2 YFSETQ. V shed 4 bases and J 2 bases; nucleotides not matched to a gene: 5.

The gene calls are TRBV13 and TRBJ1-4, with 9 bases aligning to TRBD1. The germline gives CDR1 PRHDT, CDR2 FYEKMQ (reference sequence). Germline trimming cut 7 bases from V and 5 bases from J; bases unmatched to any gene: 2. The CDR3 totals 13 residues. The CDR3 sequence is CASTGQGNEKLFF. The CDR3 DNA sequence: TGTGCCAGCACGGGACAGGGAAATGAAAAACTGTTTTTT.

The sample holds a few counts of this clone. The V and J genes are TRBV5-5 and TRBJ1-4, with 9 nucleotides matching TRBD1. Germline lookup yields CDR1 SGHKS and CDR2 YYEKEE (reference sequence). The CDR3 runs 14 residues. The trim removed 4 bases at V and 6 bases at J, leaving 4 bases unmatched. The CDR3 protein is CASSRDRADEKLFF. CDR3 nucleotide sequence: TGTGCCAGCAGCCGGGACAGGGCTGATGAAAAACTGTTTTTT.

The chain recombines TRBV7-2 with TRBJ2-3, with 9 bases that match TRBD2. The CDR3 extends over 17 amino acids. Germline V gene lookup returns CDR1 SGHTA and CDR2 FQGNSA. V was pared by 1 base and J by 1 base, with 6 bases of the junction left unmatched. Here the CDR3 DNA reads TGTGCCAGCAGCTTAGTGGGCGGGGGGGCACGCACAGATACGCAGTATTTT. Its translation is CASSLVGGGARTDTQYF.

V gene TRBV28 combines with J gene TRBJ1-3; D call uncertain. CDR3 length: 14 amino acids. Germline V gives CDR1 MDHEN, CDR2 SYDVKM. V lost 6 bases and J 3 bases, leaving 12 bases between the germline ends. The CDR3 region is CASSTATFGNTIYF. The DNA for the CDR3 is TGTGCCAGCAGCACGGCGACTTTTGGAAACACCATATATTTT. The full variable domain, rest sourced from reference TRBV28 and TRBJ1-3, is DVKVTQSSRYLVKRTGEKVFLECVQDMDHENMFWYRQDPGLGLRLIYFSYDVKMKEKGDIPEGYSVSREKKERFSLILESASTNQTSMYLCASSTATFGNTIYFGEGSWLTVV.